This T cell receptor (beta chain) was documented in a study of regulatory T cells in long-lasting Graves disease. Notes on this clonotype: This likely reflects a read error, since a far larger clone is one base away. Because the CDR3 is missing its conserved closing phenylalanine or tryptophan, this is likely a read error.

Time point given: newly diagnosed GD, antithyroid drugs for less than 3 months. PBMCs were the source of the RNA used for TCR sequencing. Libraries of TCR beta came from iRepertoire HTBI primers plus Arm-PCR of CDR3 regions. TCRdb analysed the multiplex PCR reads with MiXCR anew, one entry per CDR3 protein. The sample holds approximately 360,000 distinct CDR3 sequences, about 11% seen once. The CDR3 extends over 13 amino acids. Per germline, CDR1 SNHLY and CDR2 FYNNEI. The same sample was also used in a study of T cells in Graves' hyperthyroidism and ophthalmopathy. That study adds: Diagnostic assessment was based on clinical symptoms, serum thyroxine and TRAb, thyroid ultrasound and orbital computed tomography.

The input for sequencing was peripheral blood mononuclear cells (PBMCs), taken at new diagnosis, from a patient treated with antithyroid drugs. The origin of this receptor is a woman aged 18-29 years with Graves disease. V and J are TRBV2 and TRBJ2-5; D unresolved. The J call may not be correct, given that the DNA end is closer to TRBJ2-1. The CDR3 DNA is TGTGCCAGCAGTCCGGACGGATTCAATGAGCAGTTCCTC. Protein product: CASSPDGFNEQFL.